The T cell receptor beta chain under discussion was sequenced for a study of CD8+ T cells in alopecia areata. Study-wide findings and caveats: A single nonresponder leaves the baseline CD8+ expansion link to response uncertain.

Points on this clone: What it binds is unknown.

Regarding treatment: oral pan-JAK inhibitor, 5-10 mg twice daily. V lost 0 bases and J 4 bases, leaving 14 bases between the germline ends. The CDR3 consists of 16 residues. Germline V gene lookup returns CDR1 SGHDT and CDR2 YYEEEE. In each case, RNA was isolated and then reverse transcribed into cDNA as the sequencing template. Data came from immunoSEQ multiplex PCR; TCRdb stores just in-frame clones and leaves some out. The repertoire includes more than 200,000 clones, approximately 47% of them detected once, and around 3% sits in the top ten. The material was CD4+ T cells sorted from blood, obtained at approximately week 36, from a patient treated with tofacitinib. The chain has TRBV5-6 and TRBJ2-1; D gene uncertain. The receptor comes from a human donor with alopecia areata. The CDR3 DNA reads TGTGCCAGCAGCTTGGGAGCTAGAGACACGTACAATGAGCAGTTCTTC. Protein sequence: CASSLGARDTYNEQFF.